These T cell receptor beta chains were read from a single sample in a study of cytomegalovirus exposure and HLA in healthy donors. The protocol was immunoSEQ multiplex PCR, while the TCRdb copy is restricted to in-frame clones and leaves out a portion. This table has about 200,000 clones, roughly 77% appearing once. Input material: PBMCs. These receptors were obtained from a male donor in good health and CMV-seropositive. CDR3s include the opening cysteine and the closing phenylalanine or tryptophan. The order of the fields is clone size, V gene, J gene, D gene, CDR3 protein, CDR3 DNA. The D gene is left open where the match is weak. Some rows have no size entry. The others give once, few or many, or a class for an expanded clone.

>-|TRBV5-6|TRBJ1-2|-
CASSLAGGSYGYTF
TGTGCCAGCAGCTTGGCGGGGGGCAGCTATGGCTACACCTTC
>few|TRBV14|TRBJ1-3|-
CASRQSGNTIYF
TGTGCCAGCAGACAGTCTGGAAACACCATATATTTT
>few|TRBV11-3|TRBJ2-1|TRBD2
CASSLGLAGVNEQFF
TGCGCCAGCAGCCTGGGACTAGCGGGAGTCAATGAGCAGTTCTTC
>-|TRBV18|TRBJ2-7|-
CASSPLVRELNFYEQYF
TGTGCCAGCTCACCACTCGTGAGAGAGCTCAACTTCTACGAGCAGTACTTC
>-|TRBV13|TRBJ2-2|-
CASSLARREDTGELFF
TGTGCCAGCAGCTTAGCGAGGAGAGAGGACACCGGGGAGCTGTTTTTT
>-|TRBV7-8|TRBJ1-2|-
CASSLSPKPVYGYTF
TGTGCCAGCAGCTTGTCCCCTAAACCTGTCTATGGCTACACCTTC
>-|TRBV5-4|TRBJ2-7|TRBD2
CASSRGLAGSYEQYF
TGTGCCAGCAGCAGGGGACTAGCGGGGTCCTACGAGCAGTACTTC
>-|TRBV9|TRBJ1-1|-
CASSVEGEYTEAFF
TGTGCCAGCAGCGTAGAAGGGGAATACACTGAAGCTTTCTTT
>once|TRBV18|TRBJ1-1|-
CASSPQENTEAFF
TGTGCCAGCTCACCTCAGGAGAACACTGAAGCTTTCTTT
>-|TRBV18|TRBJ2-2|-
CAGSVGSTGELFF
TGTGCCGGCTCGGTGGGGAGCACCGGGGAGCTGTTTTTT
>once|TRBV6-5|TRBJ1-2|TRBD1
CASRQGNGYTF
TGTGCCAGCAGACAGGGGAATGGCTACACCTTC
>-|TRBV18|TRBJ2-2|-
CASSPRHDDNTGELFF
TGTGCCAGCTCACCCCGACATGACGATAACACCGGGGAGCTGTTTTTT
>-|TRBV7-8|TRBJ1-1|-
CASSTKQGLSSLSNTEAFF
TGTGCCAGCAGCACAAAGCAGGGTTTATCTTCCCTCTCGAACACTGAAGCTTTCTTT
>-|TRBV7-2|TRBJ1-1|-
CASSLRTGKAFF
TGTGCCAGCAGCTTACGAACCGGGAAAGCTTTCTTT
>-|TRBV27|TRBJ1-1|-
CASSSGQYVTEAFF
TGTGCCAGCAGTAGCGGACAGTATGTCACTGAAGCTTTCTTT
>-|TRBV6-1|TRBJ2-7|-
CASSEAQGPISYEQYF
TGTGCCAGCAGTGAAGCGCAGGGCCCTATCTCCTACGAGCAGTACTTC
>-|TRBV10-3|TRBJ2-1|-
CAISAPPLANEQFF
TGTGCCATCAGTGCACCGCCACTAGCCAATGAGCAGTTCTTC
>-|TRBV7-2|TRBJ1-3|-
CASSLIASSGNTIYF
TGTGCCAGCAGCCTTATAGCTAGCTCTGGAAACACCATATATTTT
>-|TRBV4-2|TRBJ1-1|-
CASSPLQEANTEAFF
TGTGCCAGCAGCCCTCTTCAGGAAGCCAACACTGAAGCTTTCTTT
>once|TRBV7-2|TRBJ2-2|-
CASLPVGGTGELFF
TGTGCCAGCCTACCGGTTGGTGGCACCGGGGAGCTGTTTTTT
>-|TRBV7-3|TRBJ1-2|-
CASSRDINYGYTF
TGTGCCAGCAGCCGGGACATTAACTATGGCTACACCTTC
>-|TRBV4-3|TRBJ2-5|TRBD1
CASSRGTGRYF
TGCGCCAGCAGCCGAGGGACAGGGAGGTACTTC
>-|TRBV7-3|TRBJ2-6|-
CASSLNPSSGANVLTF
TGTGCCAGCAGCTTAAACCCCAGCTCTGGGGCCAACGTCCTGACTTTC
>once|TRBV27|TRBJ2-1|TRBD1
CASSIIGTAYNEQFF
TGTGCCAGCAGTATCATCGGGACAGCTTACAATGAGCAGTTCTTC
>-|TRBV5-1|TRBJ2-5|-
CASSLGFQETQYF
TGCGCCAGCAGCCTCGGGTTCCAAGAGACCCAGTACTTC
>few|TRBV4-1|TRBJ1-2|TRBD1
CASSQELTGPRGYTF
TGCGCCAGCAGCCAAGAGTTGACAGGGCCTCGTGGCTACACCTTC
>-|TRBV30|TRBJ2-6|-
CAWTGSGANVLTF
TGTGCCTGGACCGGCTCTGGGGCCAACGTCCTGACTTTC
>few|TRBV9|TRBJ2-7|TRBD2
CASSVRSERGTSGNEQYF
TGTGCCAGCAGCGTAAGGTCTGAGAGGGGGACTAGCGGTAACGAGCAGTACTTC
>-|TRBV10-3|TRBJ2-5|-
CAISAGDGETQYF
TGTGCCATCAGTGCAGGGGACGGAGAGACCCAGTACTTC
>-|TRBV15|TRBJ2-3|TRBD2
CATSRDIAGGQDTQYF
TGTGCCACCAGTAGAGATATAGCGGGAGGGCAAGATACGCAGTATTTT
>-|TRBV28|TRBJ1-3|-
CASSGLGAGNTIYF
TGTGCCAGCAGTGGGCTAGGGGCTGGAAACACCATATATTTT
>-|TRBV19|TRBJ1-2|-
CASSLMIRGGVNYGYTF
TGTGCCAGCAGCCTGATGATCCGGGGGGGAGTTAACTATGGCTACACCTTC
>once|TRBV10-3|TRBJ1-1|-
CAISGSQATEAFF
TGTGCCATCTCTGGGAGCCAGGCCACTGAAGCTTTCTTT
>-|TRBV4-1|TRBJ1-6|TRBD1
CASSPGQGSWNSPLHF
TGCGCCAGCAGCCCTGGACAGGGGAGTTGGAATTCACCCCTCCACTTT
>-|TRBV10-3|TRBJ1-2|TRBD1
CAISGTGNRGYGYTF
TGTGCCATCAGTGGGACAGGGAATAGGGGCTATGGCTACACCTTC
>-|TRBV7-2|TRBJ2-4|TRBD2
CASSPEASGDIQYF
TGTGCCAGCAGCCCAGAGGCTAGCGGGGACATTCAGTACTTC
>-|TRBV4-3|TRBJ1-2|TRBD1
CASSHEIGTDYGYTF
TGCGCCAGCAGCCACGAGATTGGGACAGACTATGGCTACACCTTC
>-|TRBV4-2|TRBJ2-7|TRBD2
CASSPRVSGTYEQYF
TGTGCCAGCAGCCCGAGGGTTAGCGGGACCTACGAGCAGTACTTC
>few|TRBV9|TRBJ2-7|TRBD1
CASSTRTGYEQYF
TGTGCCAGCAGCACCCGGACAGGGTACGAGCAGTACTTC
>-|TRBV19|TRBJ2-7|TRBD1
CASSPTGTAYEQYF
TGTGCCAGTAGCCCAACCGGGACAGCCTACGAGCAGTACTTC
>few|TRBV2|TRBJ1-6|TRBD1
CASSEQGQAASPLHF
TGTGCCAGCAGTGAACAAGGACAGGCCGCGAGTCCCCTCCACTTT
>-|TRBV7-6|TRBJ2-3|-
CASSSLASDTQYF
TGTGCCAGCAGCTCCCTGGCCTCGGATACGCAGTATTTT
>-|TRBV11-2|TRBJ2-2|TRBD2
CASSLDASGRANGELFF
TGTGCCAGCAGCTTAGATGCCAGCGGGAGGGCGAACGGGGAGCTGTTTTTT
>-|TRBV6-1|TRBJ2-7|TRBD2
CASSEKGLAGSYEQYF
TGTGCCAGCAGTGAGAAAGGACTAGCGGGGTCCTACGAGCAGTACTTC